Listed below are T cell receptor beta chains from one sample, sequenced in a study of T-cell memory formation after mild COVID-19. TCRdb re-analysed the 5' RACE reads in MiXCR, keeping a single row per CDR3 protein. The top ten clones hold 20% to 25% of a sample with hundreds of thousands of distinct CDR3 sequences, roughly 18% of them seen once. The sample was PBMCs or a T cell subset sorted from them (not recorded which). The receptors come from a man aged 18 to 30 who had mild COVID-19 (a few samples of this study predate the infection). Cell type and time point are not known. Both conserved end residues are part of each CDR3.

TRBV27	TRBJ1-5	CASSLLGASSNQPQHF
TRBV7-9	TRBJ1-2	CASSATFGRPDPSNYGYTF
TRBV20-1	TRBJ1-4	CSAWVWEKLFF
TRBV12-3/TRBV12-4	TRBJ1-5	CASNRQGPNQPQHF
TRBV11-1	TRBJ1-2	CASSLARGRAQSPYGYTF
TRBV7-8	TRBJ2-3	CASRHEAGGGDTQYF
TRBV7-2	TRBJ2-4	CASSLGQGNIQYF
TRBV7-2	TRBJ2-3	CASSFVSTDTQYF
TRBV11-1	TRBJ2-5	CASSRQGSLQETQYF
TRBV15	TRBJ1-1	CATSRAQGGEAFF
TRBV18	TRBJ2-2	CASPRQGATNTGELFF
TRBV12-3/TRBV12-4	TRBJ1-5	CASSLPGGNQPQHF
TRBV24-1	TRBJ2-3	CATSHGGTGTDTQYF
TRBV12-3/TRBV12-4	TRBJ1-1	CASGSTEAFF
TRBV20-1	TRBJ2-1	CSAGLAGGNNEQFF
TRBV30	TRBJ1-2	CAWEDIRRVYGYTF
TRBV18	TRBJ2-4	CASSPPSAEAKNIQYF
TRBV2	TRBJ1-5	CASLEQDRGHQPQHF
TRBV6-6	TRBJ2-7	CASSPTGTYEQYF
TRBV7-2	TRBJ2-1	CASSPRALAGYNEQFF
TRBV20-1	TRBJ1-1	CSARDFRRARPEAFF
TRBV7-9	TRBJ2-3	CGSISLGKGPDTQYF
TRBV27	TRBJ1-2	CASSKTSDRVYGYTF
TRBV10-3	TRBJ2-7	CAIRDGTGDSEQYF
TRBV6-5	TRBJ2-3	CASSQLGHFTDTQYF
TRBV24-1	TRBJ1-4	CATSDLPVVGEKLFF